This record looks at one TCR beta chain sequence and its context. These data originate in a study of shared clonotypes between healthy human individuals. Germline V CDR1 and CDR2: MGHRA, YSYEKL. CDR3 length: 16 residues. The V end lost 0 bases, the J end lost 3 bases, and 13 bases lay between the germline ends. The table came from immunoSEQ multiplex PCR; TCRdb's copy has only in-frame clones and leaves some out. This table holds around 2.1 million clones, 90% to 96% found once. The chain carries TRBV4-1 and TRBJ2-3; possible D gene TRBD1, 6 bases. The sequence was collected from a man aged 18 to 29 in good health. The specimen was naive CD4+ T cells sorted from blood. Subset denoted: CD45RA+ positively selected. This chain's CDR3 is CASSQDRQGRTDTQYF. In DNA form, the CDR3 reads TGCGCCAGCAGCCAAGATCGGCAGGGGAGAACAGATACGCAGTATTTT.